This note documents a single TCR beta chain sequence. The data stem from a study of blood T cell repertoires in COVID-19. Study-level information: Nucleic acid was either cDNA or gDNA, and it came from T cells, B-cell-depleted T cells, or PBMCs.

Clones were sequenced by immunoSEQ multiplex PCR, and TCRdb holds only the in-frame ones, with some missing. The sample records approximately 30,000 clones, around 89% being singletons. The germline V gene encodes CDR1 SGHNT and CDR2 YENEEA. This CDR3 contains 15 residues. The V gene end was trimmed by 5 bases and the J gene end by 9 bases; junction bases not matched to a gene: 13. This chain connects TRBV11-3 to TRBJ1-1; 9 nucleotides line up with TRBD1. The origin of this receptor is a woman aged 40 to 55 with active or convalescent COVID-19. Sequencing input: peripheral blood. CDR3 protein: CASSRSGTGQGKAFF. CDR3 in DNA: TGTGCCAGCAGCCGTTCCGGGACAGGGCAGGGGAAAGCTTTCTTT.